This T cell receptor beta chain originates from a study of blood T cell repertoires in COVID-19 (dated by TCRdb to 2018 to 2020). In the study overall: Collaborator samples came from the United States, Italy and Spain and covered acute and convalescent phases of COVID-19. HLA class I and class II types, where available, came from metadata supplied by the sample provider rather than from assay-based typing. Subjects who had been exposed to COVID-19, were actively infected with it, or had recovered from it provided the deeply sampled blood TCRbeta repertoires that made up the dataset. The prospective study material was composed of cDNA or gDNA derived from T cells, B-cell-depleted T cells, or PBMCs. The repertoires were released in a freely available public database intended as a resource for research on the immune response to SARS-CoV-2. The samples were drawn from two sources: the first 160 participants of the ongoing ImmuneRACE study, and fewer than 1,500 subjects contributed by 6 global collaborators. The sample metadata nearly always contained a de-identified subject ID, COVID-19 status, age in years and sex. The full study reports these points: How much clinical and demographic metadata was included differed by source and by participant, and the metadata was provided uncurated.

Comment on this clone: Its antigen specificity is not known. Base quality data are lacking; no much larger clone is found one base away.

Trimming at the junction amounts to 1 base on V and 0 bases on J, and the germline ends lie 13 bases apart. In the germline V gene (reference sequence), CDR1 corresponds to SEHNR and CDR2 to FQNEAQ. Taken from cysteine to phenylalanine, the CDR3 has 18 residues. Left in the record is the CDR3 DNA by itself, 54 bases read in frame from the first base. Participants in the prospective study were aged roughly 18 to 95 years, lived in some 24 United States geographic areas, and enrolled through a virtual design. In the prospective study, cohorts were assigned on the basis of participant-reported clinical history obtained from a screening survey and a study questionnaire. Recovered participants in ImmuneRACE Cohort 3 were defined as having two consecutive negative NP/OP PCR tests, clearance from a healthcare professional, or resolution of symptoms. In the prospective study, mobile phlebotomists collected whole blood, serum and a nasopharyngeal or oropharyngeal swab from each participant. Prospective study participants could optionally give additional blood draws and questionnaires over an approximately 2-month period. Before DNA extraction, prospective study blood samples were shipped either frozen or at room temperature.

TCRbeta CDR3 regions were amplified from genomic DNA by means of the immunoSEQ Assay, a bias-controlled multiplex PCR. In the authors' own workflow: The number of nucleated cells in each sample was estimated from the amplification of reference gene primers within the assay. To quantify the absolute abundance of each unique TCRbeta CDR3 rearrangement, sequence reads were collapsed and filtered. Productive Simpson clonality was computed per sample as the square root of Simpson's diversity index over productive rearrangements. In TCRdb, the immuneACCESS table is reduced to in-frame sequences with V and J assigned. These tables do not hold every clone; where another copy was compared, an unresolved V gene accounts for under half, and the others remain unexplained. V, J and clone size derive from that table, while D and trimming were established from the DNA sequence. This sample holds about 270,000 clones; around nine tenths were observed only once. Approximately 2.5% of the sample rests with the top ten.

Sequencing was performed on PBMCs or T cells enriched from blood (not recorded which). The chain employs TRBV7-9 and TRBJ1-6, with no D gene named confidently. The clonotype was recovered from a woman aged 18-29 years who had recovered from COVID-19. The CDR3 in this case is CASSLDPGISSYNSPLHF. The nucleotide sequence is TGTGCCAGCAGCTTAGATCCAGGAATCAGCTCCTATAATTCACCCCTCCACTTT. Where the CDR3 stops, the reference TRBV7-9 and TRBJ1-6 genes take over; the full variable domain is DTGVSQNPRHKITKRGQNVTFRCDPISEHNRLYWYRQTLGQGPEFLTYFQNEAQLEKSRLLSDRFSAERPKGSFSTLEIQRTEQGDSAMYLCASSLDPGISSYNSPLHFGNGTRLTVT.